This TCR beta chain originates from a study of T cell responses to AZD1222 COVID-19 vaccine. Study-level points and caveats: Possibly, clonal diversity was underestimated; donors were largely white British and included more females.

To note about this clone: Its specificity is not known.

Combined were second doses at about 4 or about 12 weeks. CDR1 and CDR2 (germline): LGHNA, YSLEER. The CDR3 loop spans 15 amino acids. V lost 4 bases, J lost 3 bases, and 5 bases stayed unmatched. Clones were read by immunoSEQ multiplex PCR, and TCRdb kept only the in-frame ones, dropping some. The data show 250,000 to 300,000 clones, with around 93% seen just once and less than 0.65% held by the top ten. This rearrangement joins TRBV4-3 to TRBJ2-1; TRBD1 agrees at 8 bases. Sample: peripheral blood, taken 28 days after the second AZD1222 dose. The origin of this receptor is an adult who received the AZD1222 COVID-19 vaccine. The CDR3 reads CASSLQGANYNEQFF. The CDR3 DNA sequence: TGCGCCAGCAGCCTTCAGGGGGCCAACTACAATGAGCAGTTCTTC.